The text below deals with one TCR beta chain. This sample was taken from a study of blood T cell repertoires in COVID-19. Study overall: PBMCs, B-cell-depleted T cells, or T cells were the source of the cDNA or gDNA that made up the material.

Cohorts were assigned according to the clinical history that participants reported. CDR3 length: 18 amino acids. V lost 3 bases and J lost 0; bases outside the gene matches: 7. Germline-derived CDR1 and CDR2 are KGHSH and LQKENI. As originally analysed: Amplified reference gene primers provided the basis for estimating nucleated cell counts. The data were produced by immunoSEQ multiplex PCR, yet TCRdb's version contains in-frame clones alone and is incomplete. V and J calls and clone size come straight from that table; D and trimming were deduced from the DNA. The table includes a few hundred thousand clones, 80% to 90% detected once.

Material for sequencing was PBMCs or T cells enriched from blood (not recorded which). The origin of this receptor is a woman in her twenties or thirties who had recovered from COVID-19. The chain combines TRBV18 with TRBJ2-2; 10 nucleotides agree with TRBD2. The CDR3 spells CASSPTLLAGTNTGELFF. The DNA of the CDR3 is TGTGCCAGCTCACCGACCTTACTAGCGGGGACGAACACCGGGGAGCTGTTTTTT.